This TCR beta chain stems from a study of T cell responses to AZD1222 COVID-19 vaccine. The table came from immunoSEQ multiplex PCR; TCRdb's copy has only in-frame clones and leaves some out. The sample includes 100,000 to 150,000 clones, about 90% of them seen just once. This CDR3 comprises 15 residues. The germline V gene has CDR1 LNHDA and CDR2 SQIVND (reference sequence). V dropped 3 bases and J dropped 3 bases, with 11 bases sitting between them. General study points: Most donors were white British, females outnumbered males, and clonal diversity was possibly underestimated. Spike-specific TCR breadth rose after two AZD1222 doses, and depth rose as well. Repertoire sampling occurred only after the peak T cell response.

A note on this clone: What it recognizes is unknown.

V gene TRBV19 combines with J gene TRBJ1-4; no reliable D call. This clonotype originated in an adult in good health. The sample here was peripheral blood, taken on day 0 of MenACWY control vaccination. The CDR3 spells CASSMVAVANEKLFF. DNA for the CDR3: TGTGCCAGTAGTATGGTGGCAGTGGCTAATGAAAAACTGTTTTTT.